This record concerns one TCR beta chain sequence. Its antigen is currently unknown. A sample-barcoded 5' primer and a J-beta primer mix were used in a second PCR of roughly 7 to 12 cycles. TCRdb reprocessed the 5' RACE reads via MiXCR and lists one record per CDR3 protein. The sample lists approximately 600,000 distinct CDR3 sequences, under 70% seen once, with over 30% in the top ten. V was trimmed by 4 bases and J by 6 bases, leaving 10 bases between them. The CDR3 contains 13 residues. Germline V lookup: CDR1 LGHDT, CDR2 YNNKEL (reference sequence). These data originate in a study of blood T cells in healthy people across ages. Regarding the study as a whole: Compared with aged donors, long-lived donors showed fewer expanded clones, suggesting selection.

Source material: blood. This chain uses TRBV3-1 with TRBJ2-1; D possibly corresponds to TRBD2 (6 bases). The receptor comes from a man aged 55 to 70 in good health. The CDR3 is CASSRGAANEQFF. In DNA form, the CDR3 reads TGTGCCAGCAGCCGCGGGGCAGCCAATGAGCAGTTCTTC.